The clone carrying this TCR beta chain was seen more than once but under ten times. The antigen is undetermined. The entry originates in a study of HIV-infected children after antiretroviral therapy interruption. Study-level information: In continuous treatment, analyzed samples were from weeks 0, 48 and 150. Study-level findings and limits: The Gini coefficient of naive CD4+ repertoires rose, returning to baseline by 3 years. After treatment interruption started, naive CD4+ CDR3 overlap across time points dropped.

The TCR library was built from RNA with a 3' RACE protocol and unique molecular identifiers. MiXCR, run by TCRdb on the 3' RACE reads, gives a single entry per CDR3 protein. The table shows about 89,000 distinct CDR3 sequences, with 6% to 8.5% occurring only once. Treatment in this sample: PENTA 11 planned treatment interruption arm or continuous ART arm. The CDR3 covers 12 residues. Trimming removed 3 bases at V and 8 bases at J, with 7 bases between. Germline lookup yields CDR1 KGHDR and CDR2 SFDVKD. The sequence derives from a pool of human donors with HIV. The J gene is TRBJ2-1, the V gene TRBV24-1; D remains ambiguous. This material consisted of CD45RA+ CD4+ T cells from PBMCs, pooled from several time points, taken from a donor given antiretroviral therapy, either interrupted or continuous. Specified subset: naive CD4+ CD45RA+ CD45RO- T cells. In DNA form, the CDR3 reads TGTGCCACCAGTGATCCCCGGGATGAGCAGTTCTTC. It specifies CATSDPRDEQFF.